This T cell receptor beta chain is from a study of blood T cells in healthy people across ages. A J-beta primer mix and a sample-barcoded 5' primer were used in a second PCR of roughly 6 to 11 cycles. TCRdb fed the 5' RACE reads into MiXCR, producing one record per CDR3 protein. The data show hundreds of thousands of distinct CDR3 sequences, about 32% seen once. This clonotype has at least ten counts. Caucasian, healthy and from Russia, the donors were aged between roughly 6 and 100. Trimming cost V 2 bases and J 0 bases, with 4 bases left between them. This CDR3 is 12 amino acids long. In germline, CDR1 is DFQATT, CDR2 SNEGSKA (reference sequence).

The chain is built from TRBV20-1 and TRBJ2-5; D unclear. What was sequenced was blood. The receptor comes from a woman aged 80 or older in good health. The CDR3 DNA sequence: TGCAGTGCTAGACAGGACCAAGAGACCCAGTACTTC. Its protein is CSARQDQETQYF.